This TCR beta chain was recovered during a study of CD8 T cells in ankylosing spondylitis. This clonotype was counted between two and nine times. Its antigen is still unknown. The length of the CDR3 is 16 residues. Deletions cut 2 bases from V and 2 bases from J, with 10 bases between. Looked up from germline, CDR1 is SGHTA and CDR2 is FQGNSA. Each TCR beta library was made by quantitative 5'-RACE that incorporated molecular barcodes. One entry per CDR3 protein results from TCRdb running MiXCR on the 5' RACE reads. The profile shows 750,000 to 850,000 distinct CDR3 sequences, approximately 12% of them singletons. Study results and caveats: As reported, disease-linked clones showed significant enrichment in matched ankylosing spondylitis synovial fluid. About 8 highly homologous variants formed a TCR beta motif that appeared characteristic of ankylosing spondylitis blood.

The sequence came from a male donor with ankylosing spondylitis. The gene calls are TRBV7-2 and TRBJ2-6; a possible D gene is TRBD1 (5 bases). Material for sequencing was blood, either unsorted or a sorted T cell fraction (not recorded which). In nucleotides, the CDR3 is TGTGCCAGCAGCTTAAGGGGCTTCACTGGGGCCAACGTCCTGACTTTC. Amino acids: CASSLRGFTGANVLTF.